Listed here are 20 T cell receptor beta chains from one sample, sequenced in a study of blood T cell repertoires in COVID-19. The table came from immunoSEQ multiplex PCR; TCRdb's copy has only in-frame clones and leaves some out. The sample has around 150,000 clones; 60% to 80% are singletons. The sample taken for sequencing was peripheral blood. The receptors shown here come from a man aged 45-65 years with active or convalescent COVID-19.

The table lists this clone with a few counts. The chain joins TRBV9 to TRBJ2-3, with 11 bases identical to TRBD2. The V and J ends lost 4 bases and 3 bases, in that order; junction bases with no gene match: 7. CDR1 and CDR2 from the germline V gene are SGDLS and YYNGEE. The CDR3 is 16 amino acids. Here the CDR3 reads CASSIAGGPGTDTQYF. The CDR3 region has the DNA TGTGCCAGCAGCATAGCGGGAGGGCCAGGGACAGATACGCAGTATTTT.

The V call is TRBV27, the J call TRBJ2-2, with 7 bases matching TRBD1. Germline V gene sequence: CDR1 MNHEY, CDR2 SMNVEV (reference sequence). This CDR3 is built from 14 residues. The ends lost 2 bases at V and 8 bases at J; junction bases unmatched: 5. CDR3 sequence reads: CASSLGQVMGELFF. CDR3 nucleotides: TGTGCCAGCAGTTTAGGACAGGTTATGGGGGAGCTGTTTTTT.

This rearrangement joins TRBV28 to TRBJ2-3, with 14 bases that match TRBD2. The germline V gene has CDR1 MDHEN and CDR2 SYDVKM. V lost 5 bases to trimming and J lost 2 bases; unmatched junction nucleotides: 12. The length of the CDR3 is 19 residues. Here the CDR3 reads CASSGLGGLAGVHTDTQYF. The CDR3 nucleotides are TGTGCCAGCAGTGGGCTTGGGGGACTAGCGGGAGTGCACACAGATACGCAGTATTTT.

The rearrangement joins TRBV6-5 to TRBJ1-5, with 10 bases identical to TRBD1. The V gene's germline CDR1 is MNHEY and CDR2 SVGAGI. The junction had 2 bases not matched to a gene; V was cut back by 5 bases and J by 4 bases. The CDR3 length is 14 residues. DNA of the CDR3: TGTGCCAGCAGTCGGACAGGGGGGAATCAGCCCCAGCATTTT. Amino acids: CASSRTGGNQPQHF.

In this sample, this clone turned up a few times. The chain is built from TRBV27 and TRBJ2-7; TRBD2 agrees at 13 bases. Germline V gives CDR1 MNHEY, CDR2 SMNVEV (reference sequence). This CDR3 contains 15 residues. The J segment lost 5 bases and the V segment lost 7 bases, leaving 8 bases of the junction unmatched. The CDR3 here is CASTPLGLAGNEQYF. The CDR3 nucleotides are TGTGCCAGCACCCCTTTGGGACTAGCGGGAAACGAGCAGTACTTC.

This clone appeared a single time. The chain is built from TRBV21-1 and TRBJ2-1; TRBD2, the D gene given by the table, was not confirmed from the DNA. TRBV21-1 is reported as a pseudogene. The CDR3 totals 10 residues. This CDR3 reads CAVSGAVQFF. The CDR3 nucleotides read TGTGCTGTAAGCGGGGCGGTGCAGTTCTTC.

The chain combines TRBV4-2 with TRBJ2-7; unclear D gene. The CDR3 spans 13 residues. Germline values: CDR1 LGHNA, CDR2 YNFKEQ. V gave up 5 bases and J gave up 3 bases, with 11 bases separating them. The CDR3 sequence: CASSYAVNYEQYF. CDR3 sequence (DNA): TGTGCCAGCAGCTACGCGGTAAACTACGAGCAGTACTTC.

The chain is built from TRBV19 and TRBJ1-4; perhaps TRBD1 as D (5 bases). Trimming took off 4 bases at V and 8 bases at J, with 14 bases between the two ends. This CDR3 spans 14 amino acids. Germline CDR1 reads LNHDA; CDR2 reads SQIVND (reference sequence). The CDR3 DNA reads TGTGCCAGTAGTACCGACGCCGGGGGAGAAAAACTGTTTTTT. It yields the protein CASSTDAGGEKLFF.

The V gene is TRBV21-1, the J gene TRBJ2-7; TRBD2 is the table's D call and was not checked against the DNA. TRBV21-1 is an annotated pseudogene. The CDR3 has 15 residues. CDR3 region: CASSKVSREGYEQYF. CDR3 in DNA: TGTGCCAGCAGCAAAGTCTCACGGGAGGGCTACGAGCAGTACTTC.

This clone was seen a few times. The V and J genes are TRBV7-9 and TRBJ2-7; TRBD2 matches at 8 bases. Germline CDR1 reads SEHNR; CDR2 reads FQNEAQ (reference sequence). The V gene end was trimmed by 3 bases and the J gene end by 2 bases; junction bases not matched to a gene: 3. The CDR3 length is 14 residues. For the CDR3, the DNA is TGTGCCAGCAGCTTCAGCGGGAGTGCCTACGAGCAGTACTTC. This sequence encodes CASSFSGSAYEQYF. Full variable domain (missing parts from reference TRBV7-9 and TRBJ2-7): DTGVSQNPRHKITKRGQNVTFRCDPISEHNRLYWYRQTLGQGPEFLTYFQNEAQLEKSRLLSDRFSAERPKGSFSTLEIQRTEQGDSAMYLCASSFSGSAYEQYFGPGTRLTVT.

The genes are TRBV5-1 and TRBJ2-7; 9 bases line up with TRBD1. With 0 bases clipped from V and 3 bases from J, the junction kept 7 bases outside the gene matches. The germline CDR1 and CDR2 sequences are SGHRS and YFSETQ. CDR3 length: 16 residues. The CDR3: CASSLGQGDIGYEQYF. The CDR3 DNA reads as TGCGCCAGCAGCTTGGGACAGGGGGATATTGGCTACGAGCAGTACTTC.

This chain joins TRBV6-5 and TRBJ1-3; D is unclear. Looked up from germline, CDR1 is MNHEY and CDR2 is SVGAGI. There are 11 residues in the CDR3. Trimming took off 6 bases at V and 4 bases at J, with 4 bases between the two ends. The CDR3 DNA reads as TGTGCCAGCAGATCGGGAAACACCATATATTTT. The encoded protein is CASRSGNTIYF.

This clone showed up just once. The CDR3 is CASSYSMGEADTQYF. The CDR3 bases are TGTGCCAGCAGTTACTCGATGGGGGAGGCAGATACGCAGTATTTT. The chain is built from TRBV6-5 and TRBJ2-3, with D possibly TRBD2 on 6 matching bases. Trimming took off 0 bases at V and 4 bases at J, with 11 bases between the two ends. CDR1 is MNHEY and CDR2 is SVGAGI in the germline V gene. The CDR3 has 15 residues.

The V call is TRBV12-3 or TRBV12-4, the J call TRBJ2-5; 8 nucleotides match TRBD1. The CDR3 has 13 residues. The junction had 6 bases not matched to a gene; V was cut back by 7 bases and J by 5 bases. Here the CDR3 reads CASTPTGAETQYF. The CDR3 nucleotides are TGTGCCAGCACCCCGACAGGGGCGGAGACCCAGTACTTC.

This clone was seen a handful of times. This rearrangement joins TRBV4-2 to TRBJ2-2, with TRBD2 identical over 10 bases. CDR1 is LGHNA and CDR2 is YNFKEQ in the germline V gene. V lost 5 bases, J lost 1 base, and 4 bases stayed unmatched. The CDR3 length is 16 residues. In DNA, the CDR3 is TGTGCCAGCAGCGGACGGACTAGCGGGAACACCGGGGAGCTGTTTTTT. Its protein is CASSGRTSGNTGELFF.

The rearrangement joins TRBV30 to TRBJ2-5; TRBD1 might be the D (5 bases). Germline loops: CDR1 GTSNPN, CDR2 SVGIG (reference sequence). This CDR3 contains 12 residues. The V and J ends lost 3 bases and 5 bases respectively, with 10 bases between them. The CDR3 is CAWSRVWETQYF. CDR3 nucleotides: TGTGCCTGGAGCAGGGTTTGGGAGACCCAGTACTTC.

This clone has more than one count but fewer than ten. The V and J genes are TRBV7-9 and TRBJ1-2, with D unresolved. V lost 1 base and J 4 bases, leaving 10 bases between the germline ends. The CDR3 loop spans 14 amino acids. The V gene's germline CDR1 is SEHNR and CDR2 FQNEAQ (reference sequence). The CDR3: CASSLVGGGYGYTF. CDR3 in DNA: TGTGCCAGCAGCTTAGTAGGCGGAGGCTATGGCTACACCTTC.

This chain links TRBV29-1 with TRBJ2-5; 8 positions agree with TRBD1. The germline CDR1 and CDR2 sequences are SQVTM and ANQGSEA. CDR3 length equals 13 residues. V was pared by 7 bases and J by 1 base, with 5 bases of the junction left unmatched. CDR3 region: CSARDRIQETQYF. CDR3 bases: TGCAGCGCCCGGGACAGGATCCAAGAGACCCAGTACTTC.

J is TRBJ2-1 and V is TRBV19, with 7 bases that match TRBD1. The CDR3 has 15 amino acids. Per germline, CDR1 LNHDA and CDR2 SQIVND (reference sequence). V lost 7 bases and J lost 2; bases outside the gene matches: 8. The CDR3 is CASTVEGQPYNEQFF. CDR3 nucleotides: TGTGCCAGTACTGTAGAGGGACAGCCCTACAATGAGCAGTTCTTC.

V is TRBV5-8 and J is TRBJ1-3, with D perhaps TRBD1 (6 bases). The CDR3 has 14 amino acids. In germline, CDR1 is SGHTS, CDR2 YDEGEE. The V end was cut by 5 bases, the J end by 4 bases, with 13 bases between. The CDR3 loop reads CASRPTGSGNTIYF. DNA of the CDR3: TGTGCCAGCAGACCCACAGGGTCGGGAAACACCATATATTTT.